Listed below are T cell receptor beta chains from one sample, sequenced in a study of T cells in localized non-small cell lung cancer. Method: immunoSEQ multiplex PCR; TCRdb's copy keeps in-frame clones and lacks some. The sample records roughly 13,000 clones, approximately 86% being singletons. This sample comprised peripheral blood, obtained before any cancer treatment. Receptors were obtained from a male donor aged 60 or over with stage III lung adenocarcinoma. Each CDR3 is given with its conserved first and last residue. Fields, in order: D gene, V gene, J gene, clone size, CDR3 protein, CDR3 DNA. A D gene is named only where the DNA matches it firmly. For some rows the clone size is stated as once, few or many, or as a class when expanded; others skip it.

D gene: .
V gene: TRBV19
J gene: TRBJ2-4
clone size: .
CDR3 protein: CASSIVQQDIQYF
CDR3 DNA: TGTGCCAGTAGTATAGTCCAACAGGACATTCAGTACTTC

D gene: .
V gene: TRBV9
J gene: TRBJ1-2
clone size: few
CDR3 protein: CASSVGLAVWDTNYGYTF
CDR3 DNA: TGTGCCAGCAGCGTAGGCTTAGCTGTATGGGACACGAACTATGGCTACACCTTC

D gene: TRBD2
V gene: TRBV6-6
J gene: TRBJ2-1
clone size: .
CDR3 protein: CASSYSRLAPYNEQFF
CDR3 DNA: TGTGCCAGCAGTTACTCCCGACTAGCCCCCTACAATGAGCAGTTCTTC

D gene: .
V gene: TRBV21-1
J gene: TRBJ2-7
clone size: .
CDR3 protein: CASSKEGGLPPSYGQYF
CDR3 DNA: TGTGCCAGCAGCAAAGAGGGTGGTCTCCCGCCCAGCTACGGGCAGTACTTC

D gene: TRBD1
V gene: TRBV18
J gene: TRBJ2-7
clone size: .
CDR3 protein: CASSLDPGQGGGLYEQYF
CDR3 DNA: TGTGCCAGCTCACTCGATCCCGGACAGGGTGGGGGACTCTACGAGCAGTACTTC

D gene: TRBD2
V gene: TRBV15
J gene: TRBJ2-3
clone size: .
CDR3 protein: CATSSRRGAHVTDTQYF
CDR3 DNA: TGTGCCACCAGCAGCAGGCGGGGGGCCCATGTCACAGATACGCAGTATTTT

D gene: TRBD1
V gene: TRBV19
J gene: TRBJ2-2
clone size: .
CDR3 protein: CASSIPRQGTGELFF
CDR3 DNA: TGTGCCAGTAGTATTCCGCGACAGGGCACCGGGGAGCTGTTTTTT

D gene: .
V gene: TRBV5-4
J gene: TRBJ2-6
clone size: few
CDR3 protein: CASSFHDSRFSGANVLTF
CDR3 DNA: TGTGCCAGCAGCTTTCATGACAGCCGATTCTCTGGGGCCAACGTCCTGACTTTC

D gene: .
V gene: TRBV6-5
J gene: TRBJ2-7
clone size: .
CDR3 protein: CASSSNYVARREQYF
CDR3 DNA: TGTGCCAGCAGTTCCAACTACGTAGCGAGGCGCGAGCAGTACTTC

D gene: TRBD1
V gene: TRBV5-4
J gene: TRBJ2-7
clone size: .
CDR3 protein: CASSRGQGRYEQYF
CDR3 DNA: TGTGCCAGCAGCAGAGGACAGGGAAGGTACGAGCAGTACTTC

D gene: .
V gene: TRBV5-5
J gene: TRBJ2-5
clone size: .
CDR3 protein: CASSFLAGSQETQYF
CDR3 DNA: TGTGCCAGCAGCTTCCTTGCGGGGTCCCAAGAGACCCAGTACTTC

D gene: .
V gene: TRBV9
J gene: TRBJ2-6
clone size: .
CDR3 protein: CASSANRELALYRSGANVLTF
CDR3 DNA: TGTGCCAGCAGCGCCAACAGGGAATTAGCCCTGTACCGTTCTGGGGCCAACGTCCTGACTTTC

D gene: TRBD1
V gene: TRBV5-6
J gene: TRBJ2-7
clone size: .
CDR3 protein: CASSLDEGALMYEQYF
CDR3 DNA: TGTGCCAGCAGCTTGGATGAGGGGGCTCTAATGTACGAGCAGTACTTC

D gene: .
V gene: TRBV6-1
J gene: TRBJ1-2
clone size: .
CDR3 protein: CASSEPGMHGYTF
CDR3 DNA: TGTGCCAGCAGTGAACCGGGGATGCATGGCTACACCTTC

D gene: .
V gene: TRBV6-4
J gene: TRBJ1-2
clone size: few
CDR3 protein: CATGWGGQESGGYTF
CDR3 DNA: TGTGCCACCGGATGGGGGGGGCAAGAGTCTGGTGGCTACACCTTC

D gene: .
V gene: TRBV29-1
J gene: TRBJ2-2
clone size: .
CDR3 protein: CSVGGGVTGELFF
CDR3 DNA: TGCAGCGTTGGTGGGGGCGTCACCGGGGAGCTGTTTTTT

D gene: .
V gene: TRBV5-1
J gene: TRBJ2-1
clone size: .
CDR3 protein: CASSLGSTAYNEQFF
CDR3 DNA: TGCGCCAGCAGCTTGGGGAGTACGGCCTACAATGAGCAGTTCTTC

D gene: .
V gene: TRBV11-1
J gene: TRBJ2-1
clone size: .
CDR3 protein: CASSAKKRVGMDNEQFF
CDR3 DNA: TGTGCCAGCAGCGCAAAAAAACGGGTCGGAATGGACAATGAGCAGTTCTTC

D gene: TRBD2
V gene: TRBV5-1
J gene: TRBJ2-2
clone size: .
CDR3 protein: CASSPEGRGENTGELFF
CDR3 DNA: TGCGCCAGCAGCCCCGAAGGGAGGGGAGAGAACACCGGGGAGCTGTTTTTT

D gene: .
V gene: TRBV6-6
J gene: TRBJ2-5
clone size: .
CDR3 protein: CASSYVEASETQYF
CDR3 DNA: TGTGCCAGCAGTTACGTGGAGGCATCAGAGACCCAGTACTTC

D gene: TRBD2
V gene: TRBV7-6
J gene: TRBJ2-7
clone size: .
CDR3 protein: CASSLARLAGELRTYEQYF
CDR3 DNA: TGTGCCAGCAGCTTAGCGCGACTAGCGGGAGAGCTTAGGACCTACGAGCAGTACTTC

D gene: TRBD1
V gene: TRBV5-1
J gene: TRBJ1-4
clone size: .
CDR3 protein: CASSRQGASTNEKLFF
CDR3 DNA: TGCGCCAGCAGCCGACAGGGGGCATCAACTAATGAAAAACTGTTTTTT

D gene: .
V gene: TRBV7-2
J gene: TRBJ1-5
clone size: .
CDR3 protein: CASSLGDFGNQPQHF
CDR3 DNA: TGTGCCAGCAGTCTCGGGGACTTTGGGAATCAGCCCCAGCATTTT

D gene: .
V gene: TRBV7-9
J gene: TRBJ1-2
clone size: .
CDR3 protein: CASSFRGANGYTF
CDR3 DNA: TGTGCCAGCAGCTTTAGGGGAGCGAATGGCTACACCTTC

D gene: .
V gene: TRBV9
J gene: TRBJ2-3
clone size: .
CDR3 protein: CASSLNRLEPADTQYF
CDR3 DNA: TGTGCCAGCAGTCTTAACAGACTAGAACCTGCAGATACGCAGTATTTT

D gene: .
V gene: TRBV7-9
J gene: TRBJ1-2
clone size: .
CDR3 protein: CASSTGSSGYGYTF
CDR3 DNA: TGTGCCAGCAGCACGGGGAGCTCGGGCTATGGCTACACCTTC

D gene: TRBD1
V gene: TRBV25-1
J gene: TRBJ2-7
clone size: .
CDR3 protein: CASTGQGSPYEQYF
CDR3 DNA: TGTGCCAGCACCGGACAGGGGAGCCCCTACGAGCAGTACTTC

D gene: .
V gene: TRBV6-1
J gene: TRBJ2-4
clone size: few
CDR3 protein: CASSEQGGNIQYF
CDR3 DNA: TGTGCCAGCAGTGAACAGGGGGGAAACATTCAGTACTTC

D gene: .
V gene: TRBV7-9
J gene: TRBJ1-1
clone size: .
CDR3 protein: CASSTRNARNTEAFF
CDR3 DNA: TGTGCCAGCAGCACACGAAATGCCAGGAACACTGAAGCTTTCTTT

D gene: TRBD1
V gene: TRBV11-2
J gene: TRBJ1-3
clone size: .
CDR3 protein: CASSLRGTGISSGNTIYF
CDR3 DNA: TGTGCCAGCAGCCTCCGGGGGACAGGGATAAGCTCTGGAAACACCATATATTTT

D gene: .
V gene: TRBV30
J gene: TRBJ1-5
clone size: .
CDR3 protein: CAWSPSIDRYSQPQHF
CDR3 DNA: TGTGCCTGGAGTCCTTCCATCGACAGATACAGTCAGCCCCAGCATTTT

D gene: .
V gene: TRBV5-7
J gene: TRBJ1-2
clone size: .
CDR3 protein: CASRKVGTPYTF
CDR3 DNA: TGTGCCAGCAGGAAGGTCGGGACTCCGTACACCTTC

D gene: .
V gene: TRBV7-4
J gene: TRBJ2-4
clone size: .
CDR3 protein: CASSLDGRSPGAKNIQYF
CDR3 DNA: TGTGCCAGCAGCTTAGACGGACGATCCCCTGGGGCCAAAAACATTCAGTACTTC

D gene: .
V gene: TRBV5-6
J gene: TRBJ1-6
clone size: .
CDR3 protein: CASSERSYNSPLHF
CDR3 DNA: TGTGCCAGCAGCGAGAGGTCCTATAATTCACCCCTCCACTTT

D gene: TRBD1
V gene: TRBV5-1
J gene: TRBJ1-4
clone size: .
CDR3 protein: CASSFGTGGLGEKLFF
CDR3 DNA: TGCGCCAGCAGCTTCGGGACAGGGGGGTTAGGTGAAAAACTGTTTTTT

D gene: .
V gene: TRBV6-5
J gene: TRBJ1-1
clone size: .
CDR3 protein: CASSYMNTEAFF
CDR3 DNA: TGTGCCAGCAGTTACATGAACACTGAAGCTTTCTTT

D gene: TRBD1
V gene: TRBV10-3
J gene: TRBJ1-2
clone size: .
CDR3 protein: CAISSGTGINYGYTF
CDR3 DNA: TGTGCCATCAGTTCCGGGACAGGGATTAACTATGGCTACACCTTC

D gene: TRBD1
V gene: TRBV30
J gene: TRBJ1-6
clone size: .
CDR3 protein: CARSTYRGVSPLHF
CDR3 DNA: TGTGCCCGGAGTACTTACAGGGGCGTTTCACCCCTCCACTTT

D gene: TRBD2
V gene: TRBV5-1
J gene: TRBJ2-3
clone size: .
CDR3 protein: CASSLGVAGGEDTQYF
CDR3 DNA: TGCGCCAGCAGCTTGGGTGTAGCGGGGGGTGAAGATACGCAGTATTTT

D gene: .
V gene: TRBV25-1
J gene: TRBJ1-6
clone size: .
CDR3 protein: CASKGSYNSPLHF
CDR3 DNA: TGTGCCAGCAAAGGGTCCTATAATTCACCCCTCCACTTT

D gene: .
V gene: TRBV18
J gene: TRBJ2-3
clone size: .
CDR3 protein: CASSPRSTSGDTQYF
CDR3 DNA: TGTGCCAGCTCACCAAGGTCCACCTCCGGGGATACGCAGTATTTT

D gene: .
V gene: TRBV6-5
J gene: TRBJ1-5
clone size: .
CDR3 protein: CASSGGDKQPQHF
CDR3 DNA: TGTGCCAGCAGTGGGGGGGATAAACAGCCCCAGCATTTT

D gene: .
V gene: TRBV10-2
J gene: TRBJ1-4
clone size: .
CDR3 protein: CASSTTNEKLFF
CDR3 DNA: TGCGCCAGCAGCACAACTAATGAAAAACTGTTTTTT

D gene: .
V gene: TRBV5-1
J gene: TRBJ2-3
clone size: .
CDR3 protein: CASIEVVGGTDTQYF
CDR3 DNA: TGCGCCAGCATCGAAGTGGTGGGGGGTACAGATACGCAGTATTTT

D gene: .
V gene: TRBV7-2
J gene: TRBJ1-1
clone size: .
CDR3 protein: CASSLGSTWLNTEAFF
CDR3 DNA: TGTGCCAGCAGCTTGGGGAGTACATGGTTGAACACTGAAGCTTTCTTT

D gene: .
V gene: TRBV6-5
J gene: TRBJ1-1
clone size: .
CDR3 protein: CASSYVAEAFF
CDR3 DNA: TGTGCCAGCAGTTACGTCGCTGAAGCTTTCTTT

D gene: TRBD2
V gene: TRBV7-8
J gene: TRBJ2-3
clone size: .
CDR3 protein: CASSPRTSGGTDTQYF
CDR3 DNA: TGTGCCAGCAGCCCGCGGACTAGCGGGGGGACAGATACGCAGTATTTT

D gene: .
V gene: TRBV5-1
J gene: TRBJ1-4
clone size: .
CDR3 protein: CASSLDLTGQKLFF
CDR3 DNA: TGCGCCAGCAGCTTGGACCTGACAGGCCAAAAACTGTTTTTT

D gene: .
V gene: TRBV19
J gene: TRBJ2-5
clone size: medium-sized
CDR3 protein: CASSLRGGSETQYF
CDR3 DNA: TGTGCCAGTAGTCTCAGGGGAGGCTCGGAGACCCAGTACTTC

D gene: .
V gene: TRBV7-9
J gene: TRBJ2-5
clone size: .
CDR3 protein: CASSPSVEETQYF
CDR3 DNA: TGTGCCAGCAGCCCGAGCGTGGAAGAGACCCAGTACTTC

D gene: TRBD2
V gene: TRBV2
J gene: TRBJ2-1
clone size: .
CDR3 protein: CASSLRTSGGTEQFF
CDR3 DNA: TGTGCCAGCAGTCTCCGGACTAGCGGGGGGACCGAGCAGTTCTTC

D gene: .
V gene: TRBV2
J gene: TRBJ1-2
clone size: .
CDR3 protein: CASRGGGVDGYTF
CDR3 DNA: TGTGCCAGCAGGGGCGGAGGAGTCGATGGCTACACCTTC